This TCR beta chain came from a study of cytomegalovirus exposure and HLA in healthy donors. This CDR3 comprises 15 residues. The trim removed 0 bases at V and 2 bases at J, leaving 4 bases unmatched. The germline gives CDR1 MNHEY, CDR2 SMNVEV (reference sequence). Primers: 60 Vbeta forward and 13 Jbeta reverse. Sequencing was performed with immunoSEQ multiplex PCR; in TCRdb, only in-frame clones are kept and a portion is missing. Of about 120,000 clones listed, 60% to 85% are singletons. V usage is TRBV27 and J usage is TRBJ2-7, with TRBD2 matching over 7 bases. This receptor was identified in a woman aged 40 to 55 in good health and CMV-seropositive. Sample: PBMCs. CDR3 in amino acids: CASSLSGGSAYEQYF. For the CDR3, the DNA is TGTGCCAGCAGTTTATCTGGCGGGAGCGCCTACGAGCAGTACTTC.